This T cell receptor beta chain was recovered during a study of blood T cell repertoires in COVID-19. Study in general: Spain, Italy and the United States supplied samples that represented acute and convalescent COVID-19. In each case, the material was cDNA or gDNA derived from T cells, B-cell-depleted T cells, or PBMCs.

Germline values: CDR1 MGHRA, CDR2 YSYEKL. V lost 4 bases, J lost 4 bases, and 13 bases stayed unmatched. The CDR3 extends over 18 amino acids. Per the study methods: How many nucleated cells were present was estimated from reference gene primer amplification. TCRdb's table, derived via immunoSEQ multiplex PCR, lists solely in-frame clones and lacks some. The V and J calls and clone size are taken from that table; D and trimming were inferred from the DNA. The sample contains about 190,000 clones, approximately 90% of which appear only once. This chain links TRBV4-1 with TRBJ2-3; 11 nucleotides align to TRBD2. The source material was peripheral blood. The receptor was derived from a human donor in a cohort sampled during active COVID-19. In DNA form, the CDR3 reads TGCGCCAGCAGCCTAGGACTAGCGGGTTTTGTAGGTTCAGATACGCAGTATTTT. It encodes CASSLGLAGFVGSDTQYF.